This entry lists 24 T cell receptor beta chains sequenced from one sample in a study of T cells in Graves' hyperthyroidism and ophthalmopathy. RNA transcripts yielded amplified TCR beta CDR3 regions. HTBI primers were used for first-round RT-PCR of the TCR CDR3. TCRdb analysed the multiplex PCR reads with MiXCR anew, one entry per CDR3 protein. The table includes fewer than 450,000 distinct CDR3 sequences, about 18% detected once. The sequencing sample was made of blood. Receptors were obtained from a woman younger than 45 with Graves' hyperthyroidism that later progressed to Graves' ophthalmopathy.

The chain has TRBV7-9 and TRBJ2-3; D gene uncertain. Deletions cut 1 base from V and 2 bases from J, with 16 bases between. Germline CDR1 reads SEHNR; CDR2 reads FQNEAQ (reference sequence). CDR3 size: 17 residues. In nucleotides, the CDR3 is TGTGCCAGCAGCTTAGTTATGGTGGCATCCCTCACAGATACGCAGTATTTT. Translated, it gives CASSLVMVASLTDTQYF.

This clonotype has ten or more counts. The chain links TRBV5-6 to TRBJ2-7; 8 positions agree with TRBD2. CDR1 and CDR2 from the germline V gene are SGHDT and YYEEEE. V was clipped by 3 bases and J by 3 bases; unmatched bases: 11. The CDR3 length is 16 residues. The CDR3: CASSSATGTRGYEQYF. CDR3 sequence (DNA): TGTGCCAGCAGCTCCGCAACCGGGACTAGGGGCTACGAGCAGTACTTC.

There are a few counts of this clonotype. This chain uses TRBV5-5 with TRBJ1-1, with a tentative D call TRBD1 (6 bases). V lost 1 base and J lost 4, with 11 bases in between. Germline V gene sequence: CDR1 SGHKS, CDR2 YYEKEE (reference sequence). The CDR3 runs to 14 residues. CDR3 sequence reads: CASSLRGASTEAFF. In DNA form, the CDR3 reads TGTGCCAGCAGCTTGCGGGGGGCGAGCACTGAAGCTTTCTTT.

The chain couples TRBV13 to TRBJ2-1, with a possible D match to TRBD2 (6 bases). The CDR3 runs 14 residues. Germline loops: CDR1 PRHDT, CDR2 FYEKMQ (reference sequence). Trimming removed 5 bases from V and 5 bases from J, with 13 bases in between. The CDR3 sequence: CASSPLGGNNEQFF. CDR3 sequence (DNA): TGTGCCAGCAGCCCACTCGGGGGAAACAATGAGCAGTTCTTC.

This clonotype was counted many times. The chain joins TRBV5-1 to TRBJ2-5; TRBD1 is a possible D gene (6 bases). The CDR3 has 14 residues. V lost 4 bases to trimming and J lost 1 base, with 11 bases between them. Germline assignment: CDR1 SGHRS and CDR2 YFSETQ. The CDR3 protein is CASSPLDSQETQYF. The CDR3 DNA is TGCGCCAGCAGCCCACTGGACAGCCAAGAGACCCAGTACTTC.

Ten or more counts support this clonotype. The V and J genes are TRBV29-1 and TRBJ1-1, with TRBD1 matching 9 bases. The V gene end was trimmed by 7 bases and the J gene end by 0 bases; junction bases not matched to a gene: 3. CDR3 length equals 13 residues. In germline, CDR1 is SQVTM, CDR2 ANQGSEA. The CDR3: CSAHRGLNTEAFF. CDR3 sequence (DNA): TGCAGCGCGCACAGGGGGCTGAACACTGAAGCTTTCTTT.

This clonotype was recorded at least ten times. The chain carries TRBV29-1 and TRBJ2-3; TRBD2 aligns across 9 bases. CDR3 length equals 12 residues. With V trimmed by 8 bases and J by 2 bases, 2 bases remained unmatched. Germline CDR1 and CDR2: SQVTM and ANQGSEA. Written as DNA, the CDR3 is TGCAGCCAGCGGGGGGCCACAGATACGCAGTATTTT. As protein: CSQRGATDTQYF.

This clonotype appeared many times. The V and J genes are TRBV5-1 and TRBJ2-7; TRBD1 might be the D (5 bases). The V gene lost 0 bases and the J gene lost 4 bases, with 8 bases spanning the gap. The CDR3 totals 13 residues. Germline-derived CDR1 and CDR2 are SGHRS and YFSETQ. As DNA, the CDR3 is TGCGCCAGCAGCTTGGCACAGGAGTACGAGCAGTACTTC. Translation gives CASSLAQEYEQYF.

This clonotype has just a few counts. The V call is TRBV20-1, the J call TRBJ2-1, with 12 bases lining up with TRBD2. The germline V gene encodes CDR1 DFQATT and CDR2 SNEGSKA (reference sequence). V lost 0 bases and J lost 8; bases outside the gene matches: 8. CDR3 length equals 16 residues. CDR3 DNA: TGCAGTGCTAGAGACCTTACTAGCGGGAGGCCCCATGAGCAGTTCTTC. As protein: CSARDLTSGRPHEQFF.

V and J are TRBV19 and TRBJ2-7; 10 bases line up with TRBD1. The J segment lost 5 bases and the V segment lost 3 bases, leaving 16 bases of the junction unmatched. The CDR3 spans 18 residues. CDR1 and CDR2 (germline): LNHDA, SQIVND (reference sequence). The CDR3 spells CASSIGQGVIHLPHEQYF. As DNA, the CDR3 is TGTGCCAGTAGTATTGGACAGGGGGTCATACACCTTCCCCACGAGCAGTACTTC.

In this sample, this clonotype turned up a few times. The CDR3 nucleotides are TGCGCCAGCAGCCAACCCAACAATGAGCAGTTCTTC. Its translation: CASSQPNNEQFF. The gene calls are TRBV4-1 and TRBJ2-1; no clear D gene. V lost 2 bases to trimming and J lost 5 bases, with 4 bases between them. CDR1 is MGHRA and CDR2 is YSYEKL in the germline V gene. The CDR3 is made up of 12 amino acids.

As concerns this clonotype: An end of the junction differs from the germline gene, which may be a read error. V and J are TRBV6-1 and TRBJ2-7; D might be TRBD1 or TRBD2, each matching 5 bases. The CDR3 has 15 residues. CDR1 MNHNS and CDR2 SASEGT come from the germline V gene. The CDR3 nucleotides are TGTGCCAGCAGTGAAGTGGGGACGGTTCGGCTCGAGGAGTACTTC. This translates into CASSEVGTVRLEEYF.

In its sample, this clonotype was seen many times. V gene TRBV29-1 combines with J gene TRBJ2-5, with D perhaps matching TRBD1 (6 bases). CDR1 is SQVTM and CDR2 is ANQGSEA in the germline V gene. Trimming pared 1 base from V and 7 bases from J, leaving 25 bases between. This CDR3 has 17 amino acids. The CDR3 region is CSVEADGFRGSLGTQYF. CDR3 nucleotide sequence: TGCAGCGTTGAAGCAGACGGTTTCAGGGGAAGCCTGGGGACCCAGTACTTC.

The V gene is TRBV11-2, the J gene TRBJ2-5; TRBD2 matches at 9 bases. Losses at the gene ends were 3 bases for V and 4 bases for J; bases not matched to a gene: 15. Looked up from germline, CDR1 is SGHAT and CDR2 is FQNNGV. The CDR3 covers 18 residues. CDR3 sequence (DNA): TGTGCCAGCAGCTTCGACGGGGGAGGATCGCGGGAGGGAGAGACCCAGTACTTC. Its protein product is CASSFDGGGSREGETQYF. Supplemented by reference TRBV11-2 and TRBJ2-5, the full variable domain reads EAGVAQSPRYKIIEKRQSVAFWCNPISGHATLYWYQQILGQGPKLLIQFQNNGVVDDSQLPKDRFSAERLKGVDSTLKIQPAKLEDSAVYLCASSFDGGGSREGETQYFGPGTRLLVL.

This clonotype was counted ten times or more. Being one base from a much bigger clone, this may be a read error. V gene TRBV2 combines with J gene TRBJ2-4, with D possibly TRBD2 on 5 matching bases. The V gene's germline CDR1 is SNHLY and CDR2 FYNNEI. The CDR3 totals 14 residues. The CDR3 is CASSERSGKNIRYF. The DNA of the CDR3 is TGTGCCAGCAGTGAACGCAGCGGCAAAAACATTCGGTACTTC.

Concerning this clonotype: A junction end diverges from the germline sequence, so it may reflect a read error. The chain uses TRBV27 and TRBJ2-7; D may be TRBD1 (5 bases). Per germline, CDR1 MNHEY and CDR2 SMNVEV (reference sequence). CDR3 size: 14 residues. CDR3 region: CASTSWGTAYERYF. CDR3 coding DNA: TGTGCCAGCACGAGTTGGGGCACTGCCTACGAGCGGTACTTC.

This clonotype was recorded at least ten times. CDR3 in amino acids: CASSSTISRGRGNTEAFF. The CDR3 region has the DNA TGTGCCAGCAGCTCAACGATAAGCAGGGGGCGAGGGAACACTGAAGCTTTCTTT. The chain is built from TRBV7-9 and TRBJ1-1, with 8 bases matching TRBD1. V lost 4 bases, J lost 1 base, and 14 bases stayed unmatched. The germline V gene encodes CDR1 SEHNR and CDR2 FQNEAQ (reference sequence). There are 18 residues in the CDR3.

The CDR3 protein is CSAQLAGAIGGTQYF. The CDR3 DNA is TGCAGTGCTCAGTTAGCGGGGGCCATCGGGGGGACCCAGTACTTC. V gene TRBV20-1 combines with J gene TRBJ2-5, with TRBD2 identical over 9 bases. This CDR3 contains 15 residues. J gave up 7 bases and V 5 bases, and 14 bases lay outside the gene matches. Looked up from germline, CDR1 is DFQATT and CDR2 is SNEGSKA (reference sequence).

Many counts were recorded for this clonotype. The V call is TRBV28, the J call TRBJ2-1, with D possibly matching TRBD2 (6 bases). Germline V CDR1 and CDR2: MDHEN, SYDVKM. V was trimmed by 2 bases and J by 6 bases, leaving 8 bases between them. This CDR3 has 13 amino acids. The CDR3 DNA follows: TGTGCCAGCAGTTTACTAGCGCGCAATGAGCAGTTCTTC. Translating gives CASSLLARNEQFF.

This chain connects TRBV29-1 to TRBJ2-7, with D hard to call. From germline, CDR1 is SQVTM and CDR2 ANQGSEA. V was shortened by 2 bases and J by 2 bases, with 7 bases between the two germline ends. This CDR3 is built from 12 residues. The CDR3 sequence is CSVEQTPYEQYF. The CDR3 DNA is TGCAGCGTTGAACAGACCCCCTACGAGCAGTACTTC.

J is TRBJ2-5 and V is TRBV5-1; TRBD1 agrees at 8 bases. V lost 3 bases and J lost 5; bases outside the gene matches: 15. The germline V gene has CDR1 SGHRS and CDR2 YFSETQ. The CDR3 loop spans 17 amino acids. The CDR3 DNA sequence: TGCGCCAGCAGCTCCCGACCGACAGGGGCTGGGAGGGAGACCCAGTACTTC. It specifies CASSSRPTGAGRETQYF. Together with reference TRBV5-1 and TRBJ2-5, the CDR3 gives the full variable domain: KAGVTQTPRYLIKTRGQQVTLSCSPISGHRSVSWYQQTPGQGLQFLFEYFSETQRNKGNFPGRFSGRQFSNSRSEMNVSTLELGDSALYLCASSSRPTGAGRETQYFGPGTRLLVL.

The chain recombines TRBV6-5 with TRBJ1-1; 9 bases align to TRBD1. V was clipped by 2 bases and J by 4 bases; unmatched bases: 8. Germline V lookup: CDR1 MNHEY, CDR2 SVGAGI. This CDR3 has 16 residues. The CDR3 sequence: CASSYQWDRVTTEAFF. CDR3 nucleotide sequence: TGTGCCAGCAGTTACCAGTGGGACAGGGTAACCACTGAAGCTTTCTTT.

V gene TRBV27 combines with J gene TRBJ1-1; D gene uncertain. V shed 0 bases and J shed 8 bases, with 16 bases lying between them. The CDR3 is made up of 15 amino acids. Germline loops: CDR1 MNHEY, CDR2 SMNVEV (reference sequence). CDR3 bases: TGTGCCAGCAGTTTATCGTACAGACCCGTGGGGGAAGCTTTCTTT. This translates into CASSLSYRPVGEAFF.

This clonotype has ten or more counts. V usage is TRBV28 and J usage is TRBJ2-7, with D maybe TRBD2 (5 bases). Per germline, CDR1 MDHEN and CDR2 SYDVKM. The ends were cut back, 5 bases at V and 2 bases at J, with 16 bases in the middle. The CDR3 loop spans 15 amino acids. The CDR3 protein is CASSAPGEGTYEQYF. CDR3 coding DNA: TGTGCCAGCAGTGCCCCGGGCGAGGGCACCTACGAGCAGTACTTC.